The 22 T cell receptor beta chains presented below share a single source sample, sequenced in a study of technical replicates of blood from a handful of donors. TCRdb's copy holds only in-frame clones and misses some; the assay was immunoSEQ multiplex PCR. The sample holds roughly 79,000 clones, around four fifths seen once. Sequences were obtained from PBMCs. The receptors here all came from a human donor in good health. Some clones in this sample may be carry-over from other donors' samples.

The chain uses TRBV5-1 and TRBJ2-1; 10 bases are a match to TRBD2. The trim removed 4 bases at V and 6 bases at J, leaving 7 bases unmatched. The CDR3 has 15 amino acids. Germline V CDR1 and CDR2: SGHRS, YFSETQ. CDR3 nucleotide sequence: TGCGCCAGCAGCCAACCGGGACTAGCGTTCAATGAGCAGTTCTTC. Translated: CASSQPGLAFNEQFF.

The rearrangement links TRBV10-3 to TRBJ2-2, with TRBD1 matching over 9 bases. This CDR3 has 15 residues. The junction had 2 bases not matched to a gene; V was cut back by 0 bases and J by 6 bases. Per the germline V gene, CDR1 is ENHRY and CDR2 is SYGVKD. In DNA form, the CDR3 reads TGTGCCATCAGTGAGTCTGGACAGGGGTCCGGGGAGCTGTTTTTT. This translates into CAISESGQGSGELFF.

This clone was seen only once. Here the CDR3 reads CASRAEGHTEAFF. For the CDR3, the DNA is TGTGCCAGCAGGGCGGAGGGTCACACTGAAGCTTTCTTT. The rearrangement uses TRBV6-6 and TRBJ1-1; D is unclear. Germline-derived CDR1 and CDR2 are MNHNY and SVGAGI (reference sequence). The V end lost 6 bases, the J end lost 3 bases, and 11 bases lay between the germline ends. The CDR3 runs to 13 residues.

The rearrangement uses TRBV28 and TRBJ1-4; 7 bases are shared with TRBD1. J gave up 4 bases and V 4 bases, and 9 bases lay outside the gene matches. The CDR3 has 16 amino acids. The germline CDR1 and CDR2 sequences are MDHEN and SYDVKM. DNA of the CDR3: TGTGCCAGCAGTTCCCCTCAACAGGGGTATAATGAAAAACTGTTTTTT. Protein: CASSSPQQGYNEKLFF.

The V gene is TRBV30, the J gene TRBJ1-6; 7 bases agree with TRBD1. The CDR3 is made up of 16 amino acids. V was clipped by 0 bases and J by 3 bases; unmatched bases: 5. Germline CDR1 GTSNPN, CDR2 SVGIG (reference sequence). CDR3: CAWSVLGGGYNSPLHF. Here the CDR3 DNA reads TGTGCCTGGAGTGTACTAGGGGGCGGCTATAATTCACCCCTCCACTTT. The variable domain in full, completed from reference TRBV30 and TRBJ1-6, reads SQTIHQWPATLVQPVGSPLSLECTVEGTSNPNLYWYRQAAGRGLQLLFYSVGIGQISSEVPQNLSASRPQDRQFILSSKKLLLSDSGFYLCAWSVLGGGYNSPLHFGNGTRLTVT.

CDR3 sequence (DNA): TGTGCCAGCAAAACCGGACAGGGCACGAACACTGAAGCTTTCTTT. Protein: CASKTGQGTNTEAFF. The V call is TRBV6-4, the J call TRBJ1-1, with TRBD1 identical over 8 bases. The CDR3 contains 15 residues. Trimming took 7 bases from V and 1 from J; bases not matched to a gene: 8. Germline V lookup: CDR1 MRHNA, CDR2 SNTAGT.

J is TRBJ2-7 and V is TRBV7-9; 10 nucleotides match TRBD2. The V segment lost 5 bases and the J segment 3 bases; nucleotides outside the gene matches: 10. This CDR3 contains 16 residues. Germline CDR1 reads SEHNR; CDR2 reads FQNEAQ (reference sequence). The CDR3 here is CASSLYSGTSDYEQYF. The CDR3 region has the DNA TGTGCCAGCAGCCTATATTCCGGGACTAGCGACTACGAGCAGTACTTC.

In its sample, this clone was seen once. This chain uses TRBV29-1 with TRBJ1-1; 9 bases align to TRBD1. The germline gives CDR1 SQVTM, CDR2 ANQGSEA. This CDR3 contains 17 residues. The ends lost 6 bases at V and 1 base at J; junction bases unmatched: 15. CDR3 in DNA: TGCAGCGTGGAACCACAGGGGGCCAATTGGGGGAACACTGAAGCTTTCTTT. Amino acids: CSVEPQGANWGNTEAFF. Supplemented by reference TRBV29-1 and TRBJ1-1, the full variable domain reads SAVISQKPSRDICQRGTSLTIQCQVDSQVTMMFWYRQQPGQSLTLIATANQGSEATYESGFVIDKFPISRPNLTFSTLTVSNMSPEDSSIYLCSVEPQGANWGNTEAFFGQGTRLTVV.

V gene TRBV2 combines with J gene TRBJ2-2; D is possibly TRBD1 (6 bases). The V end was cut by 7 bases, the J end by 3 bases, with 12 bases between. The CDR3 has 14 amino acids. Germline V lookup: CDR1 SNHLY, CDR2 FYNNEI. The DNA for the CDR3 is TGTGCCAGCATTCCGGACAGTTACACCGGGGAGCTGTTTTTT. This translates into CASIPDSYTGELFF.

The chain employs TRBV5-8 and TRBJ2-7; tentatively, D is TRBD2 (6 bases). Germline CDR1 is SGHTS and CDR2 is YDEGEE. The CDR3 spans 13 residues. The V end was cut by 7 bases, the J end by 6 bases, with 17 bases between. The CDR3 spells CASSFHTGVEQYF. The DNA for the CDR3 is TGTGCCAGCTCATTCCACACGGGGGTCGAGCAGTACTTC.

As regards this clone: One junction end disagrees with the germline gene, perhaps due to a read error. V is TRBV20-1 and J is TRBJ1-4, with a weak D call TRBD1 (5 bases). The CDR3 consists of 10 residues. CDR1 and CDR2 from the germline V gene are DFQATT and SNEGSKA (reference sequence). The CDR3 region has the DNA TGCAGTGCTAGCAAGGACAAACGGTTTTTT. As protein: CSASKDKRFF.

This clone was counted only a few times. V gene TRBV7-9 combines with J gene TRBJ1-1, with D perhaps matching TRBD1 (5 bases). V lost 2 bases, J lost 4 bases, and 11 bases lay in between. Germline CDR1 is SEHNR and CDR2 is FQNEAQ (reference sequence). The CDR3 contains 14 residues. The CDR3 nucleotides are TGTGCCAGCAGCTTAATGGGGCCTAGCACTGAAGCTTTCTTT. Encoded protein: CASSLMGPSTEAFF.

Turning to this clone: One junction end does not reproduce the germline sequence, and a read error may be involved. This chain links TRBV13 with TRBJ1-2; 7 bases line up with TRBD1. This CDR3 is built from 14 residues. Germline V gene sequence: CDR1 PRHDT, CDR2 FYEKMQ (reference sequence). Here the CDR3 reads CASSLGGQQGGYTF. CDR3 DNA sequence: TGTGCCAGCAGCCTAGGGGGACAGCAAGGGGGCTACACCTTC.

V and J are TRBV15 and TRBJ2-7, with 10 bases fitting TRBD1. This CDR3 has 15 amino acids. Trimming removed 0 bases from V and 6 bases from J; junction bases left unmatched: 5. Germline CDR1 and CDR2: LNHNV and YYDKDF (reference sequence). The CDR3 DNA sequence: TGTGCCACCAGCAGAGATCGGGACAGGGGTTTCGAGCAGTACTTC. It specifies CATSRDRDRGFEQYF.

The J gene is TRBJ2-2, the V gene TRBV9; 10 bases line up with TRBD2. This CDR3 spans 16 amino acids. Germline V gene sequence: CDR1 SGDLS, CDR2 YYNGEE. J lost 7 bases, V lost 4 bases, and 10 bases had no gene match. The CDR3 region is CASSLQAGGVGGELFF. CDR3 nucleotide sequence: TGTGCCAGCAGCCTCCAAGCGGGAGGGGTGGGCGGGGAGCTGTTTTTT.

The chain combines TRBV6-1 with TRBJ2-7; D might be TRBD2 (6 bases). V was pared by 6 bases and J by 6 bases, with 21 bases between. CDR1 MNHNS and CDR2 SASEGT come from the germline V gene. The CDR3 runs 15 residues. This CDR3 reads CASSRRDWGSGEQYF. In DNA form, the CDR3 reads TGTGCCAGCAGCCGCCGGGACTGGGGTTCTGGCGAGCAGTACTTC.

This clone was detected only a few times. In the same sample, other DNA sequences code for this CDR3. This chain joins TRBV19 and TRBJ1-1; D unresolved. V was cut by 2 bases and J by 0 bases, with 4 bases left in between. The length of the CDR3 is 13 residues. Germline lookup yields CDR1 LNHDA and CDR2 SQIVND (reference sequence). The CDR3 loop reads CASSIRVNTEAFF. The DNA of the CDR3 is TGTGCCAGTAGTATAAGAGTGAACACTGAAGCTTTCTTT. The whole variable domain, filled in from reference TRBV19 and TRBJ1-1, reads DGGITQSPKYLFRKEGQNVTLSCEQNLNHDAMYWYRQDPGQGLRLIYYSQIVNDFQKGDIAEGYSVSREKKESFPLTVTSAQKNPTAFYLCASSIRVNTEAFFGQGTRLTVV.

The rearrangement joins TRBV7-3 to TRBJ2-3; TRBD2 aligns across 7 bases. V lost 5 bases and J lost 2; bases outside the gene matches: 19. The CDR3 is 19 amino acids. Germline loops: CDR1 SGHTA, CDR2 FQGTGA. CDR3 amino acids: CASSKMGKLTGRTTDTQYF. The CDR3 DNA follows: TGTGCCAGCAGCAAAATGGGGAAATTGACCGGGAGGACCACAGATACGCAGTATTTT.

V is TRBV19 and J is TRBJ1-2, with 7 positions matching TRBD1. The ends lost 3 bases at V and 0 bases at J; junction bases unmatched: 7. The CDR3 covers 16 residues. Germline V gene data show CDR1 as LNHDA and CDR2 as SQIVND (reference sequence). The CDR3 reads CASSILSTGSNYGYTF. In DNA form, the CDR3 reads TGTGCCAGTAGTATTCTTTCGACAGGGTCTAACTATGGCTACACCTTC.

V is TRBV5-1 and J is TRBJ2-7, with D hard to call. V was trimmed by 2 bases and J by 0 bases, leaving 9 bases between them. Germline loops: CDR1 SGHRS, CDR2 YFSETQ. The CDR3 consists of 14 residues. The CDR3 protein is CASSLGYSSYEQYF. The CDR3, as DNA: TGCGCCAGCAGCTTAGGATACAGCTCCTACGAGCAGTACTTC.

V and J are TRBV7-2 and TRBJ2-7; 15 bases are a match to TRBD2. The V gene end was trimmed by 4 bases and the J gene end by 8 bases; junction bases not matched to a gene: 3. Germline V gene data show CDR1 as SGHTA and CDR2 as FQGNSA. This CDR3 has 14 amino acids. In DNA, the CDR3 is TGTGCCAGCAGCTCGGGACTAGCGGGGGGCCAGCAGTACTTC. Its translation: CASSSGLAGGQQYF.

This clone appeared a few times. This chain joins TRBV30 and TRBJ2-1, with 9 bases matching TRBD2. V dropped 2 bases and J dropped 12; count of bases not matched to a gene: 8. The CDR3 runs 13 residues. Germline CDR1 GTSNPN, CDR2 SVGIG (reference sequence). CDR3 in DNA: TGTGCCTGGAGTTCGGGGCTAGCGGGGCCGCAGTTCTTC. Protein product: CAWSSGLAGPQFF.